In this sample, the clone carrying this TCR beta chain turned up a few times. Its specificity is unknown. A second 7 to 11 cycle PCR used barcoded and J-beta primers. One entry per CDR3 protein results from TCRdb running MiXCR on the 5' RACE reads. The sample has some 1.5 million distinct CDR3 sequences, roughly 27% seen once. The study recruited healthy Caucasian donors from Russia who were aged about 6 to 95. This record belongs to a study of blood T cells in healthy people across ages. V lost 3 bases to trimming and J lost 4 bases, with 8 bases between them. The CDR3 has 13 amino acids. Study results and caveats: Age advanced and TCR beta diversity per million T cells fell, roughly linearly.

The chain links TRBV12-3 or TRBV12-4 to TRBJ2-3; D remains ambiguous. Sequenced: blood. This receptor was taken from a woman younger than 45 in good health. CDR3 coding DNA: TGTGCCAGCAGTTTTGATCGAGCAGATACGCAGTATTTT. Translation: CASSFDRADTQYF.